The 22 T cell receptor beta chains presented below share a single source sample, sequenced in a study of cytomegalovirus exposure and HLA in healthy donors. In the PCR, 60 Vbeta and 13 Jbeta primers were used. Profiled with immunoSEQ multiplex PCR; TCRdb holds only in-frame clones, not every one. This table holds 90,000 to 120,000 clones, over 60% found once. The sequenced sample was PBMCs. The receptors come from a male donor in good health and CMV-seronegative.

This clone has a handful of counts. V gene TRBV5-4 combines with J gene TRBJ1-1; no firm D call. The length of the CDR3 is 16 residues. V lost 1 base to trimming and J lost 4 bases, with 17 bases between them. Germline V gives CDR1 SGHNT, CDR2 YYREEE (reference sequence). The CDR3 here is CASSLRQELGLTEAFF. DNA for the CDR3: TGTGCCAGCAGCTTGCGACAAGAATTGGGTCTCACTGAAGCTTTCTTT.

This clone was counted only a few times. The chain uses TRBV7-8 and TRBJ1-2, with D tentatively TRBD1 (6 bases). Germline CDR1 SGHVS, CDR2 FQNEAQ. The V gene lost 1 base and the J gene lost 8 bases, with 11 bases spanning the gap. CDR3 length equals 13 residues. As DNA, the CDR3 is TGTGCCAGCAGCTTAGGCGGGGGCTTCGGCTACACCTTC. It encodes CASSLGGGFGYTF.

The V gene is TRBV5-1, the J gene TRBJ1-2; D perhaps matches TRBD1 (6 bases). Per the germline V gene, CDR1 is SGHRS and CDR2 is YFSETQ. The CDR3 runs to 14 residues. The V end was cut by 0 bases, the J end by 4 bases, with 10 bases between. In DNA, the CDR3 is TGCGCCAGCAGCTTGGATGGGGGCATCTATGGCTACACCTTC. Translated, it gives CASSLDGGIYGYTF.

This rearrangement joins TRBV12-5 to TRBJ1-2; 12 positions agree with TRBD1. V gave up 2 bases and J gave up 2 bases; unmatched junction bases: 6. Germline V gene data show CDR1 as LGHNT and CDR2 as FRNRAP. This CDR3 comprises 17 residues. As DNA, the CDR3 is TGTGCTAGTGGTTTGCCAGGGACAGGGGGCCCCAACTATGGCTACACCTTC. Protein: CASGLPGTGGPNYGYTF. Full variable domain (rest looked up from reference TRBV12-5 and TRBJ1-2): DARVTQTPRHKVTEMGQEVTMRCQPILGHNTVFWYRQTMMQGLELLAYFRNRAPLDDSGMPKDRFSAEMPDATLATLKIQPSEPRDSAVYFCASGLPGTGGPNYGYTFGSGTRLTVV.

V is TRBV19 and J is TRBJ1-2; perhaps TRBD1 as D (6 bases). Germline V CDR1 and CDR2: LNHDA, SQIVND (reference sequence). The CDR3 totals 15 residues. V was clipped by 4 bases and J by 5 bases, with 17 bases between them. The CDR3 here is CASSTSRGFNYGYTF. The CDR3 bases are TGTGCCAGTAGTACCTCCAGGGGATTTAATTATGGCTACACCTTC.

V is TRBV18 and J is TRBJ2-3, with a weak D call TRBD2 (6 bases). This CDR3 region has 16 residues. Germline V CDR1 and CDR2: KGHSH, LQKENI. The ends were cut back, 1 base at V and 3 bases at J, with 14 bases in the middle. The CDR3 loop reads CASSPLSGRMTDTQYF. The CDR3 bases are TGTGCCAGCTCACCACTATCCGGGAGAATGACAGATACGCAGTATTTT.

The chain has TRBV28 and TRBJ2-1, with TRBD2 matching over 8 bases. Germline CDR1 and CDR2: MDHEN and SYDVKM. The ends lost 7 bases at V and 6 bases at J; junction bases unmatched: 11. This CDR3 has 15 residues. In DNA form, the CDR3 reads TGTGCCAGCACGACCCGGGAGGGCCTCGGCAATGAGCAGTTCTTC. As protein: CASTTREGLGNEQFF. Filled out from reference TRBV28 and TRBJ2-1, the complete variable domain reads DVKVTQSSRYLVKRTGEKVFLECVQDMDHENMFWYRQDPGLGLRLIYFSYDVKMKEKGDIPEGYSVSREKKERFSLILESASTNQTSMYLCASTTREGLGNEQFFGPGTRLTVL.

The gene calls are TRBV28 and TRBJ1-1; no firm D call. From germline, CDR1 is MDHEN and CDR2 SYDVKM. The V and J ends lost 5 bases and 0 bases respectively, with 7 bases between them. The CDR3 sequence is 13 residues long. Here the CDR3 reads CASSPSLNTEAFF. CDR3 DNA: TGTGCCAGCAGTCCTTCCCTGAACACTGAAGCTTTCTTT. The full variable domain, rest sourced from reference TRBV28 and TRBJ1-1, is DVKVTQSSRYLVKRTGEKVFLECVQDMDHENMFWYRQDPGLGLRLIYFSYDVKMKEKGDIPEGYSVSREKKERFSLILESASTNQTSMYLCASSPSLNTEAFFGQGTRLTVV.

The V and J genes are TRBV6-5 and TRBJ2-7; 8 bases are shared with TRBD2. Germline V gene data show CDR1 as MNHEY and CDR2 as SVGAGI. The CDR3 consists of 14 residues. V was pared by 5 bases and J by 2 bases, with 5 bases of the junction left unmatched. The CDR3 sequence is CASSRTSGPYEQYF. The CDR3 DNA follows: TGTGCCAGCAGTAGAACTAGCGGCCCCTACGAGCAGTACTTC.

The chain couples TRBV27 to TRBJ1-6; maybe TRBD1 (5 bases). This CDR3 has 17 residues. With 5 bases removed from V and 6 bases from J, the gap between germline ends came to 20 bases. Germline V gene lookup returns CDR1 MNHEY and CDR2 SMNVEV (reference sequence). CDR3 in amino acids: CASSVKFRDGGNSPLHF. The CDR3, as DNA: TGTGCCAGCAGTGTTAAGTTTAGGGACGGGGGTAATTCACCCCTCCACTTT.

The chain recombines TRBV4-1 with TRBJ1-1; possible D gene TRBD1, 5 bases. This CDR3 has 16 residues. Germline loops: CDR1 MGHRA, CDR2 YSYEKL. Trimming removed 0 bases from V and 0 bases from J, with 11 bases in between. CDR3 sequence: CASSQDRAGMNTEAFF. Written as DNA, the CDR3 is TGCGCCAGCAGCCAAGATCGAGCAGGGATGAACACTGAAGCTTTCTTT.

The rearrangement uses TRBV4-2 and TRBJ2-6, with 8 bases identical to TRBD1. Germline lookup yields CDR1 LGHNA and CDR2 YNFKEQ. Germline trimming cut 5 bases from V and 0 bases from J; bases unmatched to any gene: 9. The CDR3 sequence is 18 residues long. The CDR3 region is CASSDPGQAVSGANVLTF. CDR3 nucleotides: TGTGCCAGCAGCGACCCGGGACAGGCTGTCTCTGGGGCCAACGTCCTGACTTTC.

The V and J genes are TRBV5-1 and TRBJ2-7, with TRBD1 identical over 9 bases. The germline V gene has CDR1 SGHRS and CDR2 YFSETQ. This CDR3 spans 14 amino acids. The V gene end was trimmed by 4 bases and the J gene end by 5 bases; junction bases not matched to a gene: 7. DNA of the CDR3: TGCGCCAGCAGCGACGGGACAGGGATTCACGAGCAGTACTTC. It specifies CASSDGTGIHEQYF.

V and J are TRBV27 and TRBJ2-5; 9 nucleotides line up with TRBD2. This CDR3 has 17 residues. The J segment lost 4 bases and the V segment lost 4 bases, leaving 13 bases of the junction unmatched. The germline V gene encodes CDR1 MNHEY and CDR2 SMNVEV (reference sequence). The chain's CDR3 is CASSSYGLAKGRETQYF. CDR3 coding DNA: TGTGCCAGCAGTTCCTACGGACTAGCGAAAGGACGAGAGACCCAGTACTTC.

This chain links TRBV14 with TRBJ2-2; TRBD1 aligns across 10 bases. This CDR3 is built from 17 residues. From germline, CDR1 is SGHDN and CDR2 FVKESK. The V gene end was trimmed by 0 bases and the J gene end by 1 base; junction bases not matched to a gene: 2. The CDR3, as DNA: TGTGCCAGCAGCCAAGATGGGACAGGGGAGAACACCGGGGAGCTGTTTTTT. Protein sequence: CASSQDGTGENTGELFF.

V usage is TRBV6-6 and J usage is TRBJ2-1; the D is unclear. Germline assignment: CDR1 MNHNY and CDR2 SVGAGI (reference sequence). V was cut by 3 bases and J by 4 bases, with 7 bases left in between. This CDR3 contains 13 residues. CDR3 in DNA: TGTGCCAGCAGTTATGTTCGTTACAATGAGCAGTTCTTC. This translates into CASSYVRYNEQFF.

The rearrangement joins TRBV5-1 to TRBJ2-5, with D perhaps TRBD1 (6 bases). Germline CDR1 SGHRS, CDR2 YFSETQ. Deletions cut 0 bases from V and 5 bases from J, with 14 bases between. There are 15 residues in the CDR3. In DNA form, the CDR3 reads TGCGCCAGCAGCTTGGAGGGCAAAAGGGGGGAGACCCAGTACTTC. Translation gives CASSLEGKRGETQYF.

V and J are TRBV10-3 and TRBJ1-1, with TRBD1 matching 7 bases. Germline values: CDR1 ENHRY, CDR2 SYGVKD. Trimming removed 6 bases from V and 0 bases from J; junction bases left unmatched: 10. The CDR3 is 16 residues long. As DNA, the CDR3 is TGTGCCATCAGCCCGGGACAGAGGGCAATGAACACTGAAGCTTTCTTT. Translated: CAISPGQRAMNTEAFF.

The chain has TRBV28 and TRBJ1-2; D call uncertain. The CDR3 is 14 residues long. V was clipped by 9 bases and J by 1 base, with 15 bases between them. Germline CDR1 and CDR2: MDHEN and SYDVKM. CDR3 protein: CASLTPPGNYGYTF. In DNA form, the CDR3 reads TGTGCCAGTCTAACGCCCCCCGGTAACTATGGCTACACCTTC.

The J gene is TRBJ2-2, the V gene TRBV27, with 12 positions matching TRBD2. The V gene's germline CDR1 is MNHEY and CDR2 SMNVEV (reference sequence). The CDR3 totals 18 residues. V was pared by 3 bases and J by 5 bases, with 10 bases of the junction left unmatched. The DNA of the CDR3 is TGTGCCAGCAGTTTCCGCGGACTAGCGGGGATGGGGACCGGGGAGCTGTTTTTT. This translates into CASSFRGLAGMGTGELFF.

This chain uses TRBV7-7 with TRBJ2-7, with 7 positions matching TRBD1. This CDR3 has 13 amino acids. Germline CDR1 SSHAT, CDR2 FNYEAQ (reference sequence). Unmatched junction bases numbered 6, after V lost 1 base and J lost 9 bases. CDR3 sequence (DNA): TGTGCCAGCAGCTTAGGACAGGGTAGGGTGCAGTACTTC. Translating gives CASSLGQGRVQYF.

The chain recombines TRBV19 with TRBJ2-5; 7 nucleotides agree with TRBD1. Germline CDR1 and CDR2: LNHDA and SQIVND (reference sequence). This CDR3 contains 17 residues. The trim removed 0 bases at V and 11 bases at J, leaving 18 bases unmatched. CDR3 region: CASSIDFSRRGIGEQYF. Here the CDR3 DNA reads TGTGCCAGTAGTATAGATTTCTCCCGCAGGGGGATAGGAGAGCAGTACTTC.